The 27 T cell receptor beta chains given below trace back to one sample, sequenced in a study of T cells in Graves' hyperthyroidism and ophthalmopathy. Amplified TCR beta CDR3 regions came from RNA transcripts. An initial round of RT-PCR targeting the TCR CDR3 relied on the HTBI primer set. MiXCR, applied by TCRdb to the multiplex PCR reads, yields one record per CDR3 protein. Of about 280,000 distinct CDR3 sequences listed, around a quarter are singletons. Input material: blood. Every receptor here comes from a man in his forties with Graves' hyperthyroidism that later progressed to Graves' ophthalmopathy.

This clonotype was observed at least ten times. This sequence joins TRBV19 and TRBJ2-5; D not resolved. Germline V gene data show CDR1 as LNHDA and CDR2 as SQIVND (reference sequence). Trimming cost V 10 bases and J 0 bases, with 6 bases left between them. The CDR3 sequence is 11 residues long. Written as DNA, the CDR3 is TGTGCCACCTCGTACCAAGAGACCCAGTACTTC. Residues: CATSYQETQYF.

The chain couples TRBV6-2 or TRBV6-3 to TRBJ1-1; D remains ambiguous. Germline V gene sequence: CDR1 MNHEY, CDR2 SVGEGT. The CDR3 is 16 amino acids. The germline V and J ends were trimmed by 4 bases and 3 bases, with 18 bases remaining between them. The CDR3 region has the DNA TGTGCCAGCAGTTCCGAAGGATTTTATGGGGACACTGAAGCTTTCTTT. It specifies CASSSEGFYGDTEAFF.

This clonotype was counted many times. This chain joins TRBV7-9 and TRBJ2-5; TRBD2 aligns across 12 bases. The CDR3 is made up of 15 amino acids. Germline CDR1 and CDR2: SEHNR and FQNEAQ (reference sequence). The ends lost 4 bases at V and 14 bases at J; junction bases unmatched: 14. This CDR3 reads CASSSRLAGVLETYF. The CDR3, as DNA: TGTGCCAGCAGCTCCCGACTAGCGGGAGTTCTAGAGACCTACTTC.

This clonotype was observed a handful of times. The chain couples TRBV20-1 to TRBJ2-5; D is unresolved. Trimming removed 3 bases at V and 4 bases at J, with 12 bases between. Germline loops: CDR1 DFQATT, CDR2 SNEGSKA (reference sequence). This CDR3 has 13 residues. The CDR3 here is CSASIPAPETQYF. The CDR3, as DNA: TGCAGTGCTAGTATTCCGGCTCCAGAGACCCAGTACTTC.

This clonotype appeared many times. This rearrangement joins TRBV7-6 to TRBJ2-5; 7 bases are a match to TRBD2. The germline CDR1 and CDR2 sequences are SGHVS and FNYEAQ. The ends lost 5 bases at V and 6 bases at J; junction bases unmatched: 6. This CDR3 is 13 amino acids long. The CDR3 DNA sequence: TGTGCCAGCAGCCTTAGCGGGTGGAAGACCCAGTACTTC. This gives the protein CASSLSGWKTQYF.

This clonotype was seen ten or more times. The gene calls are TRBV9 and TRBJ1-2; D uncertain. V was shortened by 0 bases and J by 4 bases, with 10 bases between the two germline ends. CDR1 is SGDLS and CDR2 is YYNGEE in the germline V gene. The CDR3 totals 14 residues. CDR3 DNA sequence: TGTGCCAGCAGCGTAGATGGAGACACCTATGGCTACACCTTC. Amino acid sequence: CASSVDGDTYGYTF. The whole variable domain, remainder taken from reference TRBV9 and TRBJ1-2, is DSGVTQTPKHLITATGQRVTLRCSPRSGDLSVYWYQQSLDQGLQFLIQYYNGEERAKGNILERFSAQQFPDLHSELNLSSLELGDSALYFCASSVDGDTYGYTFGSGTRLTVV.

This clonotype was counted ten times or more. V usage is TRBV5-1 and J usage is TRBJ2-5; D unresolved. The ends were cut back, 3 bases at V and 2 bases at J, with 8 bases in the middle. CDR3 size: 13 residues. Germline V gives CDR1 SGHRS, CDR2 YFSETQ. Written as DNA, the CDR3 is TGCGCCAGCAGCTCGGATCATCAAGAGACCCAGTACTTC. It encodes CASSSDHQETQYF.

This clonotype has ten or more counts. The chain couples TRBV19 to TRBJ2-7, with D perhaps matching TRBD2 (6 bases). V shed 2 bases and J shed 5 bases, with 10 bases lying between them. The CDR3 runs 13 residues. Germline V lookup: CDR1 LNHDA, CDR2 SQIVND (reference sequence). The CDR3 region has the DNA TGTGCCAGTAGTATACGGGGGTCGGACGAGCAGTACTTC. Translation: CASSIRGSDEQYF.

This clonotype was seen a handful of times. This sequence joins TRBV3-1 and TRBJ2-7; 7 nucleotides agree with TRBD1. V lost 6 bases and J lost 5; bases outside the gene matches: 7. Germline CDR1 is LGHDT and CDR2 is YNNKEL (reference sequence). The CDR3 has 13 amino acids. The CDR3 is CASRKRGLDEQYF. The CDR3 DNA reads as TGTGCCAGCAGAAAAAGGGGGCTCGACGAGCAGTACTTC.

This clonotype showed up many times. The chain links TRBV11-2 to TRBJ2-7; possible D gene TRBD2, 6 bases. Germline values: CDR1 SGHAT, CDR2 FQNNGV. There are 15 residues in the CDR3. V was shortened by 7 bases and J by 4 bases, with 20 bases between the two germline ends. The DNA of the CDR3 is TGTGCCAGCATCACAATACGGGGGTCGAAGTACGAGCAGTACTTC. Residues: CASITIRGSKYEQYF. The complete variable domain, with remaining parts taken from reference TRBV11-2 and TRBJ2-7, reads EAGVAQSPRYKIIEKRQSVAFWCNPISGHATLYWYQQILGQGPKLLIQFQNNGVVDDSQLPKDRFSAERLKGVDSTLKIQPAKLEDSAVYLCASITIRGSKYEQYFGPGTRLTVT.

This sequence joins TRBV6-2 or TRBV6-3 and TRBJ2-7; 10 bases line up with TRBD2. This CDR3 has 20 amino acids. Germline CDR1 reads MNHEY; CDR2 reads SVGEGT. The V and J ends lost 6 bases and 2 bases, in that order; junction bases with no gene match: 22. Here the CDR3 DNA reads TGTGCCAGCAGATGCCGCCCCCCGGGACTAGCGACGGCAGGGGCCTACGAGCAGTACTTC. Translation gives CASRCRPPGLATAGAYEQYF.

The chain links TRBV28 to TRBJ2-7; either TRBD1 or TRBD2 may fit D (5 bases each). This CDR3 has 16 residues. Between the trimmed V and J ends, which lost 3 bases and 3 bases, there was a span of 18 bases. In germline, CDR1 is MDHEN, CDR2 SYDVKM. The CDR3 loop is CASSFGTLKNFYEQYF. CDR3 in DNA: TGTGCCAGCAGTTTCGGGACCCTTAAAAACTTCTACGAGCAGTACTTC.

The rearrangement joins TRBV6-2 or TRBV6-3 to TRBJ2-7, with a possible D match to TRBD2 (6 bases). V lost 1 base, J lost 6 bases, and 10 bases lay in between. The germline V gene has CDR1 MNHEY and CDR2 SVGEGT. The CDR3 loop spans 13 amino acids. CDR3 nucleotides: TGTGCCAGCAGTTACTGGGAGGCGTTCGAGCAGTACTTC. Translating gives CASSYWEAFEQYF.

This clonotype was found once. The rearrangement uses TRBV20-1 and TRBJ2-5; TRBD1 matches at 9 bases. Germline CDR1 and CDR2: DFQATT and SNEGSKA (reference sequence). V dropped 6 bases and J dropped 5; count of bases not matched to a gene: 4. The CDR3 contains 12 residues. CDR3 DNA: TGCAGTGCGGGGACAGGGACGGAGACCCAGTACTTC. It is translated as CSAGTGTETQYF.

This clonotype was observed many times. This chain uses TRBV20-1 with TRBJ1-5; D not resolved. Germline V gene sequence: CDR1 DFQATT, CDR2 SNEGSKA (reference sequence). Trimming left V 0 bases short and J 2 bases short, with 8 bases between. This CDR3 is 14 amino acids long. The CDR3 DNA is TGCAGTGCTAGAGATAGAAGGGGCAATCAGCCCCAGCATTTT. Its protein is CSARDRRGNQPQHF.

There are many counts of this clonotype. The chain couples TRBV27 to TRBJ1-1, with D possibly TRBD1 on 5 matching bases. Trimming left V 4 bases short and J 6 bases short, with 15 bases between. CDR1 MNHEY and CDR2 SMNVEV come from the germline V gene (reference sequence). The CDR3 spans 14 residues. CDR3 DNA: TGTGCCAGCAGTTCATATCGGGGACTCGCTGAAGCTTTCTTT. Protein: CASSSYRGLAEAFF.

This clonotype has a count of ten or more. The genes are TRBV28 and TRBJ2-7; D is ambiguous. The germline gives CDR1 MDHEN, CDR2 SYDVKM. There are 14 residues in the CDR3. V lost 1 base and J lost 3, with 10 bases in between. The CDR3 protein is CASSLSATVYEQYF. CDR3 coding DNA: TGTGCCAGCAGTTTATCGGCAACAGTCTACGAGCAGTACTTC.

At least ten counts were recorded for this clonotype. The chain is built from TRBV5-1 and TRBJ1-3; 9 bases are a match to TRBD1. The trim removed 4 bases at V and 5 bases at J, leaving 4 bases unmatched. Germline CDR1 SGHRS, CDR2 YFSETQ. CDR3 length equals 14 residues. DNA for the CDR3: TGCGCCAGCAGCGTGGGACAGGGTAGAAACACCATATATTTT. It yields the protein CASSVGQGRNTIYF.

The rearrangement links TRBV28 to TRBJ2-5; D is ambiguous. V was clipped by 4 bases and J by 2 bases, with 14 bases between them. The CDR3 covers 15 residues. The germline V gene encodes CDR1 MDHEN and CDR2 SYDVKM. The CDR3 spells CASSSPGRSQETQYF. In DNA form, the CDR3 reads TGTGCCAGCAGTTCACCCGGACGGTCGCAAGAGACCCAGTACTTC. The complete variable domain, with remaining parts taken from reference TRBV28 and TRBJ2-5, reads DVKVTQSSRYLVKRTGEKVFLECVQDMDHENMFWYRQDPGLGLRLIYFSYDVKMKEKGDIPEGYSVSREKKERFSLILESASTNQTSMYLCASSSPGRSQETQYFGPGTRLLVL.

This clonotype was recorded many times. V gene TRBV10-1 combines with J gene TRBJ2-7; no definite D call. The CDR3 totals 14 residues. CDR1 is WNHNN and CDR2 is SYGVQD in the germline V gene (reference sequence). With 5 bases removed from V and 0 bases from J, the gap between germline ends came to 11 bases. The CDR3 here is CASSNTRSSYEQYF. The CDR3 nucleotides read TGCGCCAGCAGTAATACTCGGAGCTCCTACGAGCAGTACTTC.

This chain connects TRBV20-1 to TRBJ2-7; D gene ambiguous. In germline, CDR1 is DFQATT, CDR2 SNEGSKA (reference sequence). This CDR3 is built from 13 residues. The V end was cut by 6 bases, the J end by 0 bases, with 12 bases between. The CDR3 nucleotides read TGCAGTGCCCGGCACCCGAGCTCCTACGAGCAGTACTTC. Translating gives CSARHPSSYEQYF.

In this sample, this clonotype turned up many times. With a much larger clone just one base away, this may be a read error. The V gene is TRBV7-8, the J gene TRBJ2-5; D gene ambiguous. Per the germline V gene, CDR1 is SGHVS and CDR2 is FQNEAQ. The CDR3 loop spans 12 amino acids. CDR3 bases: TGTGCCAGCAGTTACCATTCGGAGACCCGGTACTTC. Translation gives CASSYHSETRYF.

The chain couples TRBV12-3 or TRBV12-4 to TRBJ1-3; TRBD1 is a possible D gene (5 bases). The CDR3 is 15 amino acids. The V and J ends lost 6 bases and 0 bases respectively, with 12 bases between them. In DNA form, the CDR3 reads TGTGCCAGCAGGGGACGCACCTTCTCTGGAAACACCATATATTTT. Protein: CASRGRTFSGNTIYF.

The gene calls are TRBV3-1 and TRBJ1-2; D is ambiguous. The V gene's germline CDR1 is LGHDT and CDR2 YNNKEL (reference sequence). V was shortened by 3 bases and J by 8 bases, with 10 bases between the two germline ends. This CDR3 is 12 amino acids long. In nucleotides, the CDR3 is TGTGCCAGCAGCCATTCAGGAATCGGCTACACCTTC. Its translation: CASSHSGIGYTF. Full variable domain (rest looked up from reference TRBV3-1 and TRBJ1-2): DTAVSQTPKYLVTQMGNDKSIKCEQNLGHDTMYWYKQDSKKFLKIMFSYNNKELIINETVPNRFSPKSPDKAHLNLHINSLELGDSAVYFCASSHSGIGYTFGSGTRLTVV.

The chain carries TRBV20-1 and TRBJ2-5; possible D gene TRBD1, 5 bases. The CDR3 has 14 residues. Germline V lookup: CDR1 DFQATT, CDR2 SNEGSKA (reference sequence). Trimming shortened V by 6 bases and J by 4 bases, and 18 bases separated the two germline ends. The CDR3 loop is CSAIYQGRRETQYF. CDR3 sequence (DNA): TGCAGTGCCATATATCAGGGTCGGCGAGAGACCCAGTACTTC.

This clonotype has at least ten counts. The genes are TRBV5-5 and TRBJ1-3; no definite D call. CDR1 SGHKS and CDR2 YYEKEE come from the germline V gene (reference sequence). V was cut by 2 bases and J by 0 bases, with 12 bases left in between. The CDR3 is 16 residues long. The CDR3 coding sequence is TGTGCCAGCAGCTTCCAGACCCGATTCTCTGGAAACACCATATATTTT. Translation: CASSFQTRFSGNTIYF.

On this clonotype: An end of the junction does not agree with germline; a read error may underlie this. J is TRBJ2-1 and V is TRBV6-5; D call uncertain. CDR1 and CDR2 (germline): MNHEY, SVGAGI. CDR3 length equals 14 residues. The CDR3 nucleotides read TGTGGCAGCAGTTACACTCGCGTGTACAATGAGCAGTTCTTC. Amino acids: CGSSYTRVYNEQFF.